This T cell receptor (beta chain) emerged from a study of immune reconstitution after stem cell transplant in scleroderma. In TCRdb, the RT-PCR reads were re-called with MiXCR into one record per CDR3 protein. There are about 2,400 distinct CDR3 sequences in the sample; 6% to 6.5% occur only once, and under 30% lies in the top ten. The CDR3 contains 15 residues. V was clipped by 3 bases and J by 4 bases, with 15 bases between them. Germline CDR1 is LNHDA and CDR2 is SQIVND (reference sequence). Remarks on this clonotype: A clone one base away is much larger, so this may be a read error.

The receptor's source is a female donor with systemic sclerosis. Sample collection occurred before or after autologous hematopoietic stem cell transplantation (not recorded which). The J gene is TRBJ1-1, the V gene TRBV19; weak D call: TRBD1 (6 bases). CDR3 sequence reads: CASSMETGAGTEAFF. In nucleotides, the CDR3 is TGTGCCAGTAGTATGGAGACAGGCGCGGGCACTGAAGCTTTCTTT.